The 26 T cell receptor beta chains below all came from one sample that was sequenced in a study of regulatory T cells in long-lasting Graves disease. Time point noted: newly diagnosed GD, antithyroid drugs for less than 3 months. Isolated PBMC RNA provided the starting material for the TCR library. With iRepertoire HTBI primers and Arm-PCR of CDR3 regions, TCR beta libraries were built. TCRdb re-derived calls from the multiplex PCR reads in MiXCR, one entry per CDR3 protein. The table lists about 200,000 distinct CDR3 sequences, approximately 18% of them singletons. These data were likewise used in another study, on T cells in Graves' hyperthyroidism and ophthalmopathy.

The sample in question was peripheral blood mononuclear cells (PBMCs), obtained at new diagnosis, from a patient treated with antithyroid drugs. The receptors here all came from a woman between 25 and 40 years old with Graves disease.

This chain joins TRBV2 and TRBJ1-4; 11 bases are a match to TRBD1. Germline V lookup: CDR1 SNHLY, CDR2 FYNNEI. After removal of 4 bases from V and 7 bases from J, the junction contained 5 bases not matched to a gene. CDR3 length: 15 residues. CDR3: CASSVGQGAGEKLFF. CDR3 coding DNA: TGTGCCAGCAGTGTCGGACAGGGGGCAGGTGAAAAACTGTTTTTT.

Worth noting for this clonotype: Given a much more abundant clone one base away, this may be a read error. The chain uses TRBV18 and TRBJ2-3; D uncertain. The CDR3 contains 14 residues. The germline V gene encodes CDR1 KGHSH and CDR2 LQKENI. The CDR3 coding sequence is TGTACCAGCTCACCACCTAAGGGAACAGATACGCAGTATTTT. Encoded protein: CTSSPPKGTDTQYF.

This clonotype was detected many times. This chain connects TRBV2 to TRBJ2-7, with D possibly matching TRBD1 (6 bases). Germline loops: CDR1 SNHLY, CDR2 FYNNEI. The CDR3 runs 17 residues. The germline V and J ends were trimmed by 1 base and 0 bases, with 16 bases remaining between them. The CDR3 DNA reads TGTGCCAGCAGTGAAGTCTTAACAGGGCCGAACTCCTACGAGCAGTACTTC. This sequence encodes CASSEVLTGPNSYEQYF.

This clonotype has ten or more counts. The gene calls are TRBV18 and TRBJ2-5; TRBD2 might be the D (5 bases). CDR3 length: 14 amino acids. Trimming took 4 bases from V and 2 from J, leaving 11 bases between them. CDR1 and CDR2 from the germline V gene are KGHSH and LQKENI. The CDR3 region is CASSLNPGQETQYF. CDR3 sequence (DNA): TGTGCCAGCTCACTTAATCCGGGACAAGAGACCCAGTACTTC. Full variable domain (rest looked up from reference TRBV18 and TRBJ2-5): NAGVMQNPRHLVRRRGQEARLRCSPMKGHSHVYWYRQLPEEGLKFMVYLQKENIIDESGMPKERFSAEFPKEGPSILRIQQVVRGDSAAYFCASSLNPGQETQYFGPGTRLLVL.

The rearrangement joins TRBV30 to TRBJ1-1; a weak D match, TRBD1 (6 bases). CDR3 length equals 14 residues. Germline V lookup: CDR1 GTSNPN, CDR2 SVGIG (reference sequence). The germline V and J ends were trimmed by 3 bases and 0 bases, with 11 bases remaining between them. CDR3 sequence: CAWSLTGLNTEAFF. Here the CDR3 DNA reads TGTGCCTGGAGCCTGACAGGCCTGAACACTGAAGCTTTCTTT. The variable domain in full, completed from reference TRBV30 and TRBJ1-1, reads SQTIHQWPATLVQPVGSPLSLECTVEGTSNPNLYWYRQAAGRGLQLLFYSVGIGQISSEVPQNLSASRPQDRQFILSSKKLLLSDSGFYLCAWSLTGLNTEAFFGQGTRLTVV.

This clonotype was counted ten times or more. The chain joins TRBV15 to TRBJ1-5, with D perhaps TRBD1 (5 bases). Trimming took 3 bases from V and 2 from J, leaving 14 bases between them. Germline loops: CDR1 LNHNV, CDR2 YYDKDF (reference sequence). The CDR3 covers 16 residues. The CDR3 spells CATSSGEKGRNQPQHF. CDR3 coding DNA: TGTGCCACCAGCAGCGGGGAAAAGGGGCGCAATCAGCCCCAGCATTTT.

The chain employs TRBV7-9 and TRBJ2-5; D is perhaps TRBD2 (5 bases). This CDR3 spans 13 amino acids. CDR1 SEHNR and CDR2 FQNEAQ come from the germline V gene (reference sequence). The V end lost 1 base, the J end lost 9 bases, and 12 bases lay between the germline ends. CDR3 sequence (DNA): TGTGCCAGCAGCTTAGAAGGCAAAGCGGCCCAGTACTTC. This gives the protein CASSLEGKAAQYF. Full variable domain (remainder filled in from reference TRBV7-9 and TRBJ2-5): DTGVSQNPRHKITKRGQNVTFRCDPISEHNRLYWYRQTLGQGPEFLTYFQNEAQLEKSRLLSDRFSAERPKGSFSTLEIQRTEQGDSAMYLCASSLEGKAAQYFGPGTRLLVL.

This clonotype was seen repeatedly, ten times or more. The chain carries TRBV9 and TRBJ2-3; D possibly uses TRBD1 or TRBD2 (6 bases each). Germline values: CDR1 SGDLS, CDR2 YYNGEE. Trimming cost V 0 bases and J 2 bases, with 7 bases left between them. CDR3 length: 14 residues. This CDR3 reads CASSVAGATDTQYF. CDR3 nucleotides: TGTGCCAGCAGCGTAGCGGGGGCCACAGATACGCAGTATTTT.

Notes on this clonotype: A far larger clone is just one base off, so this is likely a read error. The chain has TRBV11-2 and TRBJ2-1, with D unclear. The assigned J gene may be wrong: the sequence end matches TRBJ2-5 better. The CDR3 is made up of 11 amino acids. CDR1 and CDR2 (germline): SGHAT, FQNNGV. CDR3 residues: CASSSQRTQYF. CDR3 nucleotide sequence: TGTGCCAGCAGCTCACAAAGGACCCAGTACTTC.

This clonotype appeared many times. The V call is TRBV3-1, the J call TRBJ1-2; unclear D gene. The V gene's germline CDR1 is LGHDT and CDR2 YNNKEL (reference sequence). V lost 0 bases and J 7 bases, leaving 9 bases between the germline ends. The CDR3 spans 13 residues. CDR3 coding DNA: TGTGCCAGCAGCCAAGATATAACGGGTGGCTACACCTTC. Protein: CASSQDITGGYTF.

In regard to this clonotype: In this CDR3 the conserved last residue, phenylalanine or tryptophan, is missing, so a read error is likely. The chain uses TRBV10-2 and TRBJ2-1; TRBD2 matches 9 bases. Germline V gene lookup returns CDR1 WSHSY and CDR2 SAAADI. The CDR3 spans 17 residues. Trimming cost V 4 bases and J 8 bases; bases outside gene matches: 15. The CDR3 region has the DNA TGCGCCAGCAGTGGAGGGAGGCGGGAGGGCCTTCGGTATGAGCAGTTCCTC. This translates into CASSGGRREGLRYEQFL.

At least ten counts were recorded for this clonotype. The genes are TRBV2 and TRBJ2-2; 11 nucleotides align to TRBD1. The CDR3 spans 15 residues. Germline-derived CDR1 and CDR2 are SNHLY and FYNNEI. The V gene end was trimmed by 3 bases and the J gene end by 4 bases; junction bases not matched to a gene: 1. The CDR3: CASSDGTGGTGELFF. CDR3 nucleotides: TGTGCCAGCAGTGATGGGACAGGGGGCACCGGGGAGCTGTTTTTT.

This clonotype was observed at least ten times. This CDR3 reads CSVEPGSGNLNYGYTF. The CDR3, as DNA: TGCAGCGTTGAACCCGGATCGGGGAACCTTAACTATGGCTACACCTTC. This chain links TRBV29-1 with TRBJ1-2; D is ambiguous. V lost 2 bases to trimming and J lost 1 base, with 17 bases between them. Germline V CDR1 and CDR2: SQVTM, ANQGSEA. This CDR3 has 16 residues.

This clonotype has ten or more counts. The gene calls are TRBV28 and TRBJ2-7; no reliable D call. The V end lost 2 bases, the J end lost 0 bases, and 17 bases lay between the germline ends. CDR1 is MDHEN, CDR2 SYDVKM, per germline. CDR3 size: 17 residues. The CDR3 is CASSLKFGSVPSYEQYF. As DNA, the CDR3 is TGTGCCAGCAGTTTAAAGTTTGGCTCCGTCCCCTCCTACGAGCAGTACTTC.

This clonotype was observed many times. The chain couples TRBV7-2 to TRBJ1-1; TRBD1 might be the D (6 bases). The CDR3 is made up of 12 amino acids. CDR1 is SGHTA and CDR2 is FQGNSA in the germline V gene. V lost 5 bases to trimming and J lost 7 bases, with 11 bases between them. The CDR3 spells CASSTTGLEAFF. CDR3 in DNA: TGTGCCAGCAGCACAACAGGGCTTGAAGCTTTCTTT. Looking up the rest from reference TRBV7-2 and TRBJ1-1 gives the full variable domain: GAGVSQSPSNKVTEKGKDVELRCDPISGHTALYWYRQSLGQGLEFLIYFQGNSAPDKSGLPSDRFSAERTGGSVSTLTIQRTQQEDSAVYLCASSTTGLEAFFGQGTRLTVV.

The J gene is TRBJ2-7, the V gene TRBV20-1; D is possibly TRBD1 or TRBD2 (5 bases each). The CDR3 covers 14 residues. CDR1 and CDR2 (germline): DFQATT, SNEGSKA (reference sequence). Trimming pared 4 bases from V and 2 bases from J, leaving 15 bases between. The CDR3 is CSATQDSNTYEQYF. CDR3 bases: TGCAGTGCTACACAGGACTCCAATACCTACGAGCAGTACTTC.

In the case of this clonotype: Since a far larger clone is one base different, this is likely a read error. The conserved closing phenylalanine or tryptophan is absent in this CDR3, likely reflecting a read error. The genes are TRBV27 and TRBJ2-5, with unresolved D. The J call could be wrong; TRBJ2-1 is a better fit for the DNA end. The germline V gene encodes CDR1 MNHEY and CDR2 SMNVEV (reference sequence). This CDR3 comprises 13 residues. The CDR3, as DNA: TGTGCCAGCAGACTCCCCCCGTACAATGAGCAGTTCCTC. This gives the protein CASRLPPYNEQFL.

The table lists this clonotype with many counts. V gene TRBV5-1 combines with J gene TRBJ2-7; 10 nucleotides line up with TRBD1. The CDR3 spans 16 residues. Germline CDR1 is SGHRS and CDR2 is YFSETQ. J was trimmed by 5 bases and V by 3 bases; bases with no gene match: 11. The CDR3 is CASSYSGTGDSDEQYF. The CDR3 region has the DNA TGCGCCAGCAGCTACTCCGGGACAGGGGATTCTGACGAGCAGTACTTC.

Ten or more counts support this clonotype. One end of the junction varies from germline; a read error may be responsible. The rearrangement joins TRBV25-1 to TRBJ1-2; 8 nucleotides match TRBD1. The CDR3 is 17 residues long. Germline CDR1 reads MGHDK; CDR2 reads SYGVNS. The CDR3, as DNA: TGTGCCAGCAGTGAATCCGGACAGGGCCTACCGTCTTATGGCCACACCTTC. Encoded protein: CASSESGQGLPSYGHTF.

Notes on this clonotype: Since no conserved phenylalanine or tryptophan closes the CDR3, a read error is the likely cause. The CDR3 here is CASSLVHTIITDTQYV. The CDR3 region has the DNA TGTGCCAGCAGCTTAGTTCACACAATAATCACAGATACGCAGTATGTT. This chain joins TRBV11-2 and TRBJ2-3; no reliable D call. V was cut by 1 base and J by 2 bases, with 13 bases left in between. The CDR3 runs 16 residues. Germline CDR1 SGHAT, CDR2 FQNNGV.

This clonotype came up many times. The chain is built from TRBV19 and TRBJ2-1; D is possibly TRBD2 (6 bases). The germline V gene has CDR1 LNHDA and CDR2 SQIVND (reference sequence). The CDR3 is made up of 14 amino acids. V was clipped by 3 bases and J by 7 bases, with 13 bases between them. CDR3 DNA sequence: TGTGCCAGTAGTATGGGCGGGGCCCGTAATGAGCAGTTCTTC. This sequence encodes CASSMGGARNEQFF.

The chain combines TRBV2 with TRBJ1-5; 11 nucleotides match TRBD1. The length of the CDR3 is 18 residues. J was trimmed by 0 bases and V by 6 bases; bases with no gene match: 10. Germline loops: CDR1 SNHLY, CDR2 FYNNEI. Written as DNA, the CDR3 is TGTGCCAGCAGGAGGGACAGGGGGATGTATAGTAGCAATCAGCCCCAGCATTTT. The encoded protein is CASRRDRGMYSSNQPQHF.

This clonotype was recorded many times. This chain uses TRBV28 with TRBJ2-5; D is perhaps TRBD1 (5 bases). The V end lost 5 bases, the J end lost 6 bases, and 19 bases lay between the germline ends. CDR1 is MDHEN and CDR2 is SYDVKM in the germline V gene. CDR3 length: 15 residues. The CDR3 reads CASSPLGQARQTQYF. CDR3 nucleotides: TGTGCCAGCAGTCCCCTGGGGCAGGCCCGACAGACCCAGTACTTC.

The table lists this clonotype with many counts. The CDR3, as DNA: TGTGCCAGCAGCCATAGGACAGGGAACTATGGCTACACCTTC. This gives the protein CASSHRTGNYGYTF. The chain recombines TRBV3-1 with TRBJ1-2, with 8 bases matching TRBD1. From germline, CDR1 is LGHDT and CDR2 YNNKEL (reference sequence). This CDR3 region has 14 residues. V was clipped by 3 bases and J by 2 bases; unmatched bases: 2.

This clonotype was counted a few times. V gene TRBV20-1 combines with J gene TRBJ2-1; D is tentatively TRBD1 or TRBD2 (5 bases each). V dropped 0 bases and J dropped 5 bases, with 14 bases sitting between them. The CDR3 sequence is 15 residues long. CDR1 and CDR2 (germline): DFQATT, SNEGSKA (reference sequence). CDR3 loop: CSARDSSGQNNEQFF. DNA of the CDR3: TGCAGTGCTAGAGATTCGTCGGGGCAAAACAATGAGCAGTTCTTC.

The chain couples TRBV4-1 to TRBJ2-2; 10 bases agree with TRBD1. V lost 3 bases and J lost 4; bases outside the gene matches: 5. Germline CDR1 MGHRA, CDR2 YSYEKL. The CDR3 is 16 amino acids. The CDR3 reads CASSHDRGRSTGELFF. For the CDR3, the DNA is TGCGCCAGCAGCCACGACAGGGGGCGATCCACCGGGGAGCTGTTTTTT.